This record concerns one TCR beta chain sequence. This clonotype appeared many times. Its antigen has not been determined. No base-level quality is on record; no much larger clone is a single base apart. This entry is derived from a study of T cell repertoires in cytomegalovirus infection (dated by TCRdb to about 2019). Context from the whole study: Donor HLA type was relevant to the analysis, because carriage of CMV infection together with the matching HLA type was indicated by public TCR beta signatures.

Beyond this particular receptor, the publication reports: In both this cohort and an independent cohort of 300 to 450 donors, the cumulative frequency of public TCR beta family members distinguished carriers of CMV infection plus the relevant HLA type. The ex vivo response was dominated by HLA-C-restricted CMV-specific TCR beta clonotypes, which also provided the single most frequent clonotype in two of eight donors.

TCRdb names Illumina HiSeq 1500 as the instrument used. TCRdb reprocessed the public reads (quality trimming at Q25 with fastp, clone calling with MiXCR) and kept in-frame beta chains. When rows share a CDR3 protein, they turn into one entry using the most common DNA and genes. Within this sample are under 200,000 distinct CDR3 sequences, with more than 9% of them counted one time only. The ten largest clones capture roughly 5% of the sample. The CDR3 has 13 amino acids, counting the end cysteine and phenylalanine. Only the CDR3 part of the read is kept: 39 bases, read in frame from the first base. The V end loses 4 bases and the J end loses 1 base, and a stretch of 7 bases separates them.

The sequence was collected from a human donor in good health (CMV status not recorded). Some clones in this sample may be carry-over from other donors' samples. The sequencing sample was made of PBMCs. The rearrangement joined TRBV12-3 or TRBV12-4 to TRBJ1-1; too little of a D gene remains to name it. The nucleotide sequence is TGTGCCAGCAGTTGGAACCCGAACACTGAAGCTTTCTTT. The translation is CASSWNPNTEAFF.